This section outlines one T cell receptor beta chain sequence together with its context. Its antigen is not yet known. Nothing much larger sits one base from this clone, and base qualities are not available. In the germline V gene, CDR1 corresponds to SQVTM and CDR2 to ANQGSEA. Trimming takes 5 bases from V and 6 bases from J, and the germline ends sit 13 bases apart. Its CDR3 holds 12 amino acids, cysteine through phenylalanine. Only CDR3 DNA remains: 36 bases, in frame from the first base. Library preparation employed 5' RACE. TCRdb records Illumina HiSeq 2500 as the sequencer. A second roughly 7 to 11 cycle PCR used a sample-barcoded 5' primer and a J-beta primer mix. A template-switch 5' adaptor carrying 12 random nucleotides introduced a unique molecular identifier onto each TCR beta cDNA molecule. At least 2.5 million CDR3-containing paired-end reads were obtained from each sample. First-strand cDNA was synthesized from all RNA with the Mint cDNA synthesis kit, primed by a TRBC-specific oligonucleotide. Following uracil-DNA glycosylase treatment, all cDNA underwent a first 18-cycle PCR with the universal primers M1SS and BC2_uni_R. The original methods were these. Normalization of each sample was performed by random selection of 1 million high-quality reads, each carrying a distinct molecular identifier. Reads with shared molecular identifiers were discarded instead of being binned into consensus sequences. MiTCR, with a Q25 quality threshold and the strictest error-elimination algorithm, was used for CDR3 identification, clonotype clustering and error correction. Lower-bound total TCR beta diversity was estimated with a nonparametric unseen species model using Euler transformation. TCRdb reworked the public reads: Q25 trimming with fastp, MiXCR clone assembly, productive beta chains retained. Rows merge per CDR3 protein into single entries with the most common DNA and genes. TCRdb, rather than the study authors, made the V and J calls. This sample gives 1.2 million to 1.5 million distinct CDR3 sequences in total; around 55% of them show up just once. The ten largest clones take up under 8.5% of the sample.

This sample is drawn from a study of blood T cells in healthy people across ages (dated by TCRdb to between 2014 and 2016). About the investigation overall: In model experiments, template switching captured roughly one uniquely barcoded TCR beta cDNA molecule for every two T cells. Donors were grouped into four age groups: young (average 16 years), middle-aged (roughly 40), aged (around 62) and long-lived (about 89). To avoid experimental bias, donors of different ages were spread randomly across the sequencing lanes. Two additional independent replicas of 1 million unique cDNA reads from the same blood draw were analyzed for two donors (one aged 18 to 30 and one aged 80 or older). To track age-related changes in TCR beta repertoire diversity, the study relied on deep sequencing normalized with unique cDNA molecular identifiers.

Beyond this particular receptor, the publication reports: Because donor CMV infection status was unknown, age-related changes in expanded clonotypes were potentially confounded. As age increased, observed TCR beta diversity per million T cells dropped in a roughly linear way, and a significant reduction was already evident by age around 41. Because profiling used bulk unsorted PBMCs, naive and antigen-experienced compartments could not be compared conclusively. There was a strong correlation between observed TCR beta diversity and the percentage of naive T cells measured by flow cytometry. Compared with the aged group, the long-lived group had more naive CD4+ T cells, fewer expanded clones and increased TCR diversity, a pattern suggesting age selection. Total diversity estimates from one million sequenced T cells were considered lower bounds and underestimates.

Systemically healthy Caucasian individuals from Russia, 35 to 50 in total and aged roughly 6 to 100 years, were included as donors. Each donor gave about 9.7 milliliters of peripheral blood, drawn into EDTA-treated Vacutainer tubes. Ficoll-Paque density-gradient centrifugation was used to isolate PBMCs, with at least 6.5 million per sample. Total RNA was extracted from PBMCs with Trizol reagent, with at least 6 micrograms obtained per sample. For every donor, flow cytometry on a PBMC aliquot measured the percentage of naive CD45RAhigh/CD27high T cells. This TCR derives from a man aged 18 to 29 in good health. The chain joins TRBV29-1 to TRBJ1-1; the D gene is perhaps TRBD1, from 6 matching bases. The sample consisted of blood. The bases are TGCAGCGTTCGGGGGGCGTTGGCTGAAGCTTTCTTT. Translated, this is CSVRGALAEAFF. Supplemented by the reference TRBV29-1 and TRBJ1-1 proteins around the CDR3, the complete variable domain is SAVISQKPSRDICQRGTSLTIQCQVDSQVTMMFWYRQQPGQSLTLIATANQGSEATYESGFVIDKFPISRPNLTFSTLTVSNMSPEDSSIYLCSVRGALAEAFFGQGTRLTVV.